The TCR beta chain described here comes from a study of blood T cell repertoires in COVID-19. Study-wide background: From the United States, Italy and Spain came samples of acute and convalescent COVID-19. PBMCs, B-cell-depleted T cells, or T cells were the source of the cDNA or gDNA that made up the material.

Produced via immunoSEQ multiplex PCR; TCRdb's table is partial and in-frame only. The sample gives about 230,000 clones, 65% to 85% of which show up once; 4.4% is in the top ten. This CDR3 spans 13 amino acids. Germline V lookup: CDR1 MNHEY, CDR2 SVGAGI. V lost 2 bases to trimming and J lost 7 bases, with 12 bases between them. Source material: peripheral blood. This chain joins TRBV6-5 and TRBJ2-7, with TRBD2 as a possible D gene (5 bases). The TCR originated in a man between 50 and 59 years old with active or convalescent COVID-19. As DNA, the CDR3 is TGTGCCAGCAGTTACCAGCCGAGGGATGAGCAGTACTTC. Translating it yields CASSYQPRDEQYF.